Shown below are 30 T cell receptor beta chains from a single sample sequenced in a study of regulatory T cells in long-lasting Graves disease. Time point noted: newly diagnosed GD, antithyroid drugs for less than 3 months. Extracted PBMC RNA gave rise to the TCR library. Arm-PCR with iRepertoire HTBI primers amplified the CDR3 regions for these TCR beta libraries. TCRdb reprocessed the multiplex PCR reads with MiXCR, giving one entry per CDR3 protein. Among some 220,000 distinct CDR3 sequences listed, 15% to 20% were seen once. Separately, the same data were catalogued under a study of T cells in Graves' hyperthyroidism and ophthalmopathy.

The material was peripheral blood mononuclear cells (PBMCs), obtained at new diagnosis, from a patient treated with antithyroid drugs. All receptors come from a woman aged 25-40 years with Graves disease.

This clonotype was seen at least ten times. J is TRBJ1-2 and V is TRBV24-1; D is possibly TRBD1 (6 bases). This CDR3 is built from 14 residues. V was shortened by 1 base and J by 6 bases, with 11 bases between the two germline ends. Germline values: CDR1 KGHDR, CDR2 SFDVKD. The CDR3: CATSDFRGGHGYTF. The CDR3 DNA reads TGTGCCACCAGTGATTTTCGCGGGGGGCATGGCTACACCTTC.

There are many counts of this clonotype. This rearrangement joins TRBV27 to TRBJ1-4; no reliable D call. The CDR3 covers 15 residues. CDR1 is MNHEY and CDR2 is SMNVEV in the germline V gene (reference sequence). Trimming removed 3 bases at V and 7 bases at J, with 15 bases between. The CDR3 DNA sequence: TGTGCCAGCAGTTTGACTCCAAAAAGAGTTGAAAAACTGTTTTTT. It translates to CASSLTPKRVEKLFF.

The sample holds many counts of this clonotype. The chain has TRBV19 and TRBJ2-7, with D perhaps matching TRBD2 (5 bases). Germline V gives CDR1 LNHDA, CDR2 SQIVND (reference sequence). Trimming left V 10 bases short and J 3 bases short, with 16 bases between. The CDR3 runs to 13 residues. The CDR3 bases are TGTGCCACCTCCGTGGGAGAGGGCTACGAGCAGTACTTC. Its protein is CATSVGEGYEQYF.

This clonotype appeared many times. V gene TRBV19 combines with J gene TRBJ2-3, with D perhaps matching TRBD2 (6 bases). V gave up 5 bases and J gave up 0 bases, with 12 bases separating them. This CDR3 has 15 residues. CDR1 and CDR2 (germline): LNHDA, SQIVND (reference sequence). The CDR3 nucleotides read TGTGCCAGTAGTCCGGGGGACTCTAGCACAGATACGCAGTATTTT. Translating it yields CASSPGDSSTDTQYF.

This clonotype was counted ten times or more. CDR3 protein: CASSQIMTVAKNIQYF. CDR3 coding DNA: TGTGCCAGCAGCCAAATCATGACAGTAGCCAAAAACATTCAGTACTTC. The chain is built from TRBV28 and TRBJ2-4, with a tentative D call TRBD1 (5 bases). The ends were cut back, 6 bases at V and 0 bases at J, with 15 bases in the middle. This CDR3 is built from 16 residues. CDR1 and CDR2 from the germline V gene are MDHEN and SYDVKM.

This clonotype was seen at least ten times. CDR3: CASSDPQGRDEKLFF. The CDR3 DNA follows: TGTGCCAGCAGTGACCCCCAGGGAAGGGATGAAAAACTGTTTTTT. The rearrangement uses TRBV28 and TRBJ1-4; the D gene is possibly TRBD1 (5 bases). Germline-derived CDR1 and CDR2 are MDHEN and SYDVKM. V was trimmed by 5 bases and J by 6 bases, leaving 16 bases between them. The CDR3 length is 15 residues.

Ten or more counts support this clonotype. This chain links TRBV7-9 with TRBJ2-1; D not resolved. The CDR3 covers 15 residues. V shed 5 bases and J shed 9 bases, with 20 bases lying between them. Germline CDR1 is SEHNR and CDR2 is FQNEAQ (reference sequence). The chain's CDR3 is CASSTLGGSFSEQFF. For the CDR3, the DNA is TGTGCCAGCAGCACACTCGGTGGTTCATTCTCTGAGCAGTTCTTC.

This clonotype turned up a few times. The J gene is TRBJ2-7, the V gene TRBV29-1; no reliable D call. V lost 8 bases to trimming and J lost 4 bases, with 12 bases between them. The CDR3 length is 11 residues. The germline gives CDR1 SQVTM, CDR2 ANQGSEA. CDR3 amino acids: CSHHSGYEQYF. CDR3 sequence (DNA): TGCAGCCATCACTCAGGTTACGAGCAGTACTTC.

A note on this clonotype: A read error may explain this, as a much larger clone is one base away. The chain uses TRBV6-2 or TRBV6-3 and TRBJ1-6, with D possibly TRBD1 on 5 matching bases. CDR3 length equals 19 residues. V lost 0 bases and J lost 2, with 17 bases in between. In germline, CDR1 is MNHEY, CDR2 SVGEGT. The CDR3 sequence is CASSYSGQAWSPYNSPLHF. CDR3 DNA sequence: TGTGCCAGCAGTTACTCGGGGCAGGCTTGGAGCCCCTATAATTCACCCCTCCACTTT.

This clonotype has ten or more counts. J is TRBJ1-5 and V is TRBV20-1; 7 bases are shared with TRBD1. J lost 6 bases, V lost 3 bases, and 5 bases had no gene match. The CDR3 length is 13 residues. Germline lookup yields CDR1 DFQATT and CDR2 SNEGSKA (reference sequence). CDR3 in DNA: TGCAGTGCTAGGAGGCAGGGGGTTCAGCCCCAGCATTTT. Translated: CSARRQGVQPQHF.

This clonotype was seen a handful of times. A much larger clone is a single base away; this may be a read error. The rearrangement uses TRBV9 and TRBJ1-3; D not certain. The germline CDR1 and CDR2 sequences are SGDLS and YYNGEE. With 4 bases removed from V and 2 bases from J, the gap between germline ends came to 4 bases. The CDR3 is 12 amino acids. The CDR3 DNA reads TGTGCCAGCAGCCCCCCTGGAAACACCATATATTTT. It encodes CASSPPGNTIYF.

This clonotype was detected a few times. The V gene is TRBV5-1, the J gene TRBJ2-1, with TRBD2 matching 12 bases. The junction had 4 bases not matched to a gene; V was cut back by 0 bases and J by 3 bases. CDR3 size: 17 residues. The germline V gene encodes CDR1 SGHRS and CDR2 YFSETQ. CDR3 sequence: CASSLEGTSGRYNEQFF. Written as DNA, the CDR3 is TGCGCCAGCAGCTTGGAAGGGACTAGCGGGCGCTACAATGAGCAGTTCTTC.

Ten or more counts support this clonotype. The genes are TRBV30 and TRBJ1-6, with no clear D. CDR1 is GTSNPN and CDR2 is SVGIG in the germline V gene (reference sequence). Trimming took off 1 base at V and 3 bases at J, with 7 bases between the two ends. This CDR3 is 14 amino acids long. Written as DNA, the CDR3 is TGTGCCTGGAGTGCTCGGGGCTATAATTCACCCCTCCACTTT. Amino acids: CAWSARGYNSPLHF.

This clonotype was seen repeatedly, ten times or more. V and J are TRBV20-1 and TRBJ1-4; tentative D call: TRBD1 (5 bases). From germline, CDR1 is DFQATT and CDR2 SNEGSKA (reference sequence). Trimming cost V 6 bases and J 0 bases, with 17 bases left between them. The CDR3 covers 16 residues. This CDR3 reads CSASDRGGATNEKLFF. DNA for the CDR3: TGCAGTGCCTCAGACAGAGGCGGTGCAACTAATGAAAAACTGTTTTTT.

This clonotype was recorded at least ten times. CDR3 protein: CASSLGGGALEEQFF. The CDR3 DNA sequence: TGTGCCAGCAGCTTAGGCGGGGGGGCTTTGGAAGAGCAGTTCTTC. The V gene is TRBV11-2, the J gene TRBJ2-1; TRBD2 matches 9 bases. The CDR3 sequence is 15 residues long. J lost 10 bases, V lost 1 base, and 8 bases had no gene match. Germline V gene lookup returns CDR1 SGHAT and CDR2 FQNNGV.

The gene calls are TRBV28 and TRBJ2-2, with 11 bases fitting TRBD1. The CDR3 length is 16 residues. Germline V lookup: CDR1 MDHEN, CDR2 SYDVKM. J gave up 5 bases and V 5 bases, and 7 bases lay outside the gene matches. The CDR3 coding sequence is TGTGCCAGCAGTCAACCGGGACAGGGGGAGACCGGGGAGCTGTTTTTT. Translating gives CASSQPGQGETGELFF.

The sample holds many counts of this clonotype. The V and J genes are TRBV6-1 and TRBJ1-1; D is possibly TRBD1 (6 bases). Germline CDR1 MNHNS, CDR2 SASEGT. The CDR3 runs to 13 residues. V was shortened by 10 bases and J by 0 bases, with 12 bases between the two germline ends. CDR3 DNA sequence: TGTGCCACCCGCGGACAGATGAACACTGAAGCTTTCTTT. Protein sequence: CATRGQMNTEAFF.

The chain joins TRBV4-1 to TRBJ1-1; D possibly corresponds to TRBD1 (6 bases). V was cut by 2 bases and J by 0 bases, with 10 bases left in between. The germline V gene has CDR1 MGHRA and CDR2 YSYEKL. The CDR3 runs 15 residues. The CDR3 DNA reads as TGCGCCAGCAGCCAACTCACAGGGCTGAACACTGAAGCTTTCTTT. Residues: CASSQLTGLNTEAFF.

In its sample, this clonotype was seen many times. The chain couples TRBV6-5 to TRBJ2-7; no definite D call. Trimming left V 2 bases short and J 5 bases short, with 7 bases between. From germline, CDR1 is MNHEY and CDR2 SVGAGI. The CDR3 has 12 residues. The CDR3 DNA sequence: TGTGCCAGCAGTTACGCAGGCCACGAGCAGTACTTC. Amino acids: CASSYAGHEQYF.

This clonotype was seen many times. This rearrangement joins TRBV18 to TRBJ1-4; D unresolved. From germline, CDR1 is KGHSH and CDR2 LQKENI. This CDR3 contains 13 residues. With 3 bases removed from V and 0 bases from J, the gap between germline ends came to 2 bases. CDR3 sequence: CASSPPTNEKLFF. CDR3 coding DNA: TGTGCCAGCTCACCCCCAACTAATGAAAAACTGTTTTTT.

This clonotype was found many times. The V and J genes are TRBV6-1 and TRBJ1-3, with 7 bases aligning to TRBD1. The germline V gene has CDR1 MNHNS and CDR2 SASEGT. This CDR3 has 17 residues. V lost 8 bases, J lost 4 bases, and 17 bases stayed unmatched. The CDR3 DNA sequence: TGTGCCAGCGCTAAAAGACAGGGAATCGTGTTCGGAAACACCATATATTTT. Residues: CASAKRQGIVFGNTIYF.

Remarks on this clonotype: This may stem from a read error, because a much larger clone lies one nucleotide away. This chain joins TRBV6-5 and TRBJ1-4; weak D call: TRBD1 (5 bases). V was cut by 0 bases and J by 8 bases, with 13 bases left in between. Per the germline V gene, CDR1 is MNHEY and CDR2 is SVGAGI. This CDR3 is 15 amino acids long. The CDR3 coding sequence is TGTGCCAGCAGTTACTCGAACAGGAGGGAGGAAAAACTGTTTTTT. Amino acid sequence: CASSYSNRREEKLFF.

This rearrangement joins TRBV20-1 to TRBJ1-1; D unclear. The CDR3 runs to 14 residues. V lost 3 bases and J lost 3, with 14 bases in between. In germline, CDR1 is DFQATT, CDR2 SNEGSKA (reference sequence). CDR3 coding DNA: TGCAGTGCTAGCCCGCATATCACCTACACTGAAGCTTTCTTT. This translates into CSASPHITYTEAFF.

This clonotype was detected many times. V gene TRBV6-2 or TRBV6-3 combines with J gene TRBJ1-5; 11 bases map to TRBD1. The CDR3 has 17 residues. V lost 7 bases and J lost 7; bases outside the gene matches: 15. CDR1 and CDR2 (germline): MNHEY, SVGEGT. This CDR3 is CASTRGTGGSVGQPQHF. CDR3 sequence (DNA): TGTGCCAGCACCAGGGGGACAGGGGGATCCGTGGGGCAGCCCCAGCATTTT.

In its sample, this clonotype was seen once. The chain's CDR3 is CAWSVLQGFWETQYF. The CDR3 DNA follows: TGTGCCTGGAGTGTACTGCAGGGGTTTTGGGAGACCCAGTACTTC. The chain couples TRBV30 to TRBJ2-5; tentative D call: TRBD1 (6 bases). The germline CDR1 and CDR2 sequences are GTSNPN and SVGIG (reference sequence). Deletions cut 0 bases from V and 5 bases from J, with 16 bases between. The CDR3 contains 15 residues.

This clonotype has at least ten counts. The CDR3 spells CASSTAGTGSGNTIYF. CDR3 nucleotide sequence: TGTGCCAGTAGTACCGCCGGGACAGGCTCTGGAAACACCATATATTTT. The genes are TRBV19 and TRBJ1-3; 8 bases agree with TRBD1. The V and J ends lost 4 bases and 0 bases, in that order; junction bases with no gene match: 5. Germline CDR1 is LNHDA and CDR2 is SQIVND (reference sequence). CDR3 size: 16 residues.

V and J are TRBV28 and TRBJ2-2; the match to TRBD1 covers 7 bases. The V and J ends lost 6 bases and 3 bases, in that order; junction bases with no gene match: 7. The germline V gene encodes CDR1 MDHEN and CDR2 SYDVKM. The CDR3 is 15 amino acids. The CDR3 nucleotides are TGTGCCAGCAGAACAGGGGAGTTGGACACCGGGGAGCTGTTTTTT. Translating it yields CASRTGELDTGELFF.

This clonotype was counted many times. This chain links TRBV28 with TRBJ2-5, with 7 bases fitting TRBD1. The CDR3 runs 14 residues. The germline gives CDR1 MDHEN, CDR2 SYDVKM. V was clipped by 3 bases and J by 5 bases; unmatched bases: 6. The CDR3 protein is CASSLGQSGETQYF. The CDR3 DNA follows: TGTGCCAGCAGTTTGGGACAGTCTGGGGAGACCCAGTACTTC. Full variable domain (remainder filled in from reference TRBV28 and TRBJ2-5): DVKVTQSSRYLVKRTGEKVFLECVQDMDHENMFWYRQDPGLGLRLIYFSYDVKMKEKGDIPEGYSVSREKKERFSLILESASTNQTSMYLCASSLGQSGETQYFGPGTRLLVL.

Ten or more counts support this clonotype. The genes are TRBV6-5 and TRBJ1-4; TRBD1 aligns across 7 bases. The CDR3 spans 16 residues. J was trimmed by 8 bases and V by 0 bases; bases with no gene match: 9. Germline CDR1 reads MNHEY; CDR2 reads SVGAGI. DNA of the CDR3: TGTGCCAGCAGTTACTCCTTCGACAGGGACCGGGAAAAACTGTTTTTT. Translated: CASSYSFDRDREKLFF.

This clonotype showed up many times. V is TRBV7-9 and J is TRBJ2-7, with D possibly TRBD1 on 6 matching bases. Germline-derived CDR1 and CDR2 are SEHNR and FQNEAQ (reference sequence). This CDR3 is 14 amino acids long. Trimming stripped 6 bases from V and 2 bases from J, with 14 bases between. The CDR3 region has the DNA TGTGCCAGCAGTCCTCCGACAGGAACCTACGAGCAGTACTTC. This gives the protein CASSPPTGTYEQYF. Full variable domain (missing parts from reference TRBV7-9 and TRBJ2-7): DTGVSQNPRHKITKRGQNVTFRCDPISEHNRLYWYRQTLGQGPEFLTYFQNEAQLEKSRLLSDRFSAERPKGSFSTLEIQRTEQGDSAMYLCASSPPTGTYEQYFGPGTRLTVT.